This T cell receptor (beta chain) is from a study of long-term antiretroviral therapy in people with HIV. General study results and limits: From the mid-2000s to the late 2010s, blood was obtained, possibly while participants received older ART regimens. Transplant donor controls retained higher diversity, though diversity increased after ART.

On this clone: The antigen remains undetermined.

It was version v3.0 of the immunoSEQ assay that was run at survey level. Each sample had sequencing targeting roughly 35,000-50,000 T-cell genomes. The repertoire was sequenced with immunoSEQ multiplex PCR; TCRdb's copy has only in-frame clones and lacks some. The data hold around 30,000 clones, with about 96% observed a single time. At least two post-ART and at least one pre-ART PBMC sample were available for each donor. CDR3 length: 15 amino acids. V lost 1 base, J lost 3 bases, and 3 bases stayed unmatched. CDR1 is SGHTA and CDR2 is FQGTGA in the germline V gene. The sample in question was unsorted PBMCs, obtained 6.6 years after starting antiretroviral therapy. The chain recombines TRBV7-3 with TRBJ2-1, with 7 bases identical to TRBD2. The TCR was taken from a man aged 25 to 45 with HIV. CDR3 bases: TGTGCCAGCAGCTTAATGACGGGAGGCTACAATGAGCAGTTCTTC. It encodes CASSLMTGGYNEQFF.